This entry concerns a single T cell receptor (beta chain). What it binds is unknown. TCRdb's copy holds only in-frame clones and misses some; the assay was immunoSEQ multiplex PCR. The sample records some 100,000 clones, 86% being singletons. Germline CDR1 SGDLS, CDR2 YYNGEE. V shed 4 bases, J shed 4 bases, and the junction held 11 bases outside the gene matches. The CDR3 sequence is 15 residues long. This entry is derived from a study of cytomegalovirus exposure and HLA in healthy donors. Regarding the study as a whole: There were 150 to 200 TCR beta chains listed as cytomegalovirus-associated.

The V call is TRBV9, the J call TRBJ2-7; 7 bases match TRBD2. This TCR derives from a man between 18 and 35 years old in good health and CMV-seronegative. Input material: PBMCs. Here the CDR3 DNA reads TGTGCCAGCAGCCCCGGGCCGGGGGGAGGATACGAGCAGTACTTC. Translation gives CASSPGPGGGYEQYF.